Sequencing of this TCR beta chain was carried out in a study of CD8+ T cells in alopecia areata (dated by TCRdb to 2016 to 2018). In terms of the full investigation: Treated patients were enrolled in an open-label pilot trial of oral tofacitinib, 5 to 10 mg twice daily, for moderate-to-severe alopecia areata. Tofacitinib was given for 6 to 18 months, followed by 6 months of follow-up off drug to assess delayed response and recurrence. The SALT score, which quantifies the percentage of affected scalp surface area, was used to measure disease severity in treated patients. To study T cell clonal expansion in alopecia areata, the researchers applied high-throughput TCRbeta sequencing to both the C3H/HeJ mouse model and human patients. In humans, TCRbeta sequencing was performed on scalp tissue and on sorted CD4+ and CD8+ peripheral blood T cells from healthy controls and from patients with patchy or totalis/universalis alopecia areata. Tofacitinib-treated patients had biopsies at baseline and at 4 and 24 weeks of treatment, with a later scalp biopsy in several patients. Scalp clonality was compared among normal scalp (n=4), patchy alopecia areata scalp (n=8), and alopecia totalis/universalis scalp (n=8). RNA was extracted with the PAXgene miRNA kit for fixed scalp, the miRNeasy kit for PBMCs, and the RNeasy kit for mouse skin. immunoSEQ multiplex PCR using 35 Vbeta forward primers and 13 Jbeta reverse primers was used to amplify TCRbeta CDR3 regions. The research as a whole found: Because the treated cohort was small and had just a single nonresponder, larger studies are needed to establish links between baseline CD8+ expansion and response. Unlike mouse skin, which is dominated by gammadelta T cells, normal human skin has resident alphabeta T cells that are also sequenced, and this complicates analysis of the scalp TCR repertoire. TCR sequences shared between patients were less clear than in mice, possibly partly because of HLA diversity in the patient population. With tofacitinib, both scalp clonality and the number of expanded CD8+ clones among the top 100 scalp clones went down significantly. During tofacitinib treatment, many expanded lesional clones remained in scalp and blood, and this persistence may partly explain relapse after treatment is stopped. Compared with normal scalp, lesional scalp had higher clonality and more expanded CD8+ clones, particularly in alopecia totalis/universalis, a pattern that suggests antigenic drive.

The library was made by the immunoSEQ multiplex PCR assay. For TCR sequencing, RNA was extracted from every sample and reverse transcribed into cDNA to serve as template. SuperScript III was used to make first-strand cDNA, primed with a 2:1 mix of oligo-dT and random hexamers. A synthetic immune receptor repertoire was used to gauge amplification bias, and whatever bias remained was removed computationally. In the original analysis: Raw reads were preprocessed to remove errors, and CDR3 was defined by IMGT conventions from the conserved cysteine to phenylalanine. Clonality was calculated as 1 minus Shannon entropy normalized by log2 of the number of productive unique TCRs. Whether scalp clones were CD4 or CD8 was inferred by matching scalp TCRbeta sequences against CD4 and CD8 repertoires sorted from blood. TCRdb retrieved this table from immuneACCESS and kept in-frame rearrangements only. Not all clones are present; in checked studies, unresolved V genes account for under half, and no reason is known for the remainder. That table furnishes V, J and clone size, whereas the DNA furnished D and trimming. This sample has more than 95,000 clones in its table, and 60% to 65% of those were observed once. 5.7% of the sample is in the top ten clones.

Trimming removed 1 base from V and 6 bases from J; the gene matches leave 8 bases unexplained. The CDR3 spans 15 residues, from the cysteine through the phenylalanine. This entry keeps only the CDR3 DNA: 45 bases, framed from base 1. CDR1 and CDR2, per the germline V gene, are SGHTA and FQGNSA. Of note for this clone: Its antigen remains undetermined. Base qualities were left out, and no much larger clone turns up one base away.

Sample time point, as interpreted from the label and publication: less than five weeks on oral tofacitinib. This specimen's treatment or condition label, interpreted: oral pan-JAK inhibitor, 5-10 mg twice daily. Peripheral blood and lesional scalp punch biopsies were obtained from patients with alopecia areata. After PBMCs were isolated by density centrifugation and stained for CD3, CD4 and CD8, a FACSAria was used to sort CD4+ and CD8+ T cells. This sample comprised CD4+ T cells sorted from blood, obtained at week 4, from a patient treated with tofacitinib. This clonotype originated in a human donor with alopecia areata. The rearrangement joined TRBV7-2 to TRBJ1-2, with 7 junctional bases fitting TRBD1. The sequence in DNA is TGTGCCAGCAGCTTAGGTTGGGTAGGGGGCCATGGCTACACCTTC. This sequence encodes CASSLGWVGGHGYTF. This CDR3, with the reference TRBV7-2 and TRBJ1-2 proteins standing in past its ends, gives the full variable domain GAGVSQSPSNKVTEKGKDVELRCDPISGHTALYWYRQSLGQGLEFLIYFQGNSAPDKSGLPSDRFSAERTGGSVSTLTIQRTQQEDSAVYLCASSLGWVGGHGYTFGSGTRLTVV.